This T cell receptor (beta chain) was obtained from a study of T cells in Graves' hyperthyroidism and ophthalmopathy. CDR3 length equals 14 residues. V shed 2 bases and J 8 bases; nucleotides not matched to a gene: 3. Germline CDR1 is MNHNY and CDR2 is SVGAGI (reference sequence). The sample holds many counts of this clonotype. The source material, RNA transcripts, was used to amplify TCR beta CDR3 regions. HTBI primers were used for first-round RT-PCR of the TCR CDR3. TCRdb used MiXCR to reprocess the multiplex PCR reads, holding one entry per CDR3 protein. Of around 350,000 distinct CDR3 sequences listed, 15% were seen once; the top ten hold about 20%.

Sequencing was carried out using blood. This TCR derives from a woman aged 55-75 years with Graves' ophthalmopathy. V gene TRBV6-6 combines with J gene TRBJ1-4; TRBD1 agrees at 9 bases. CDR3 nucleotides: TGTGCCAGCAGTTACCGGGACAGGGTGGAAAAACTGTTTTTT. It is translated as CASSYRDRVEKLFF.